A single sample is the source of the 25 T cell receptor beta chains below, sequenced in a study of blood T cell repertoires in COVID-19. TCRdb keeps only in-frame clones here, not all; method: immunoSEQ multiplex PCR. The sample contains approximately 280,000 clones, roughly 86% of which appear only once. Input material: PBMCs or T cells enriched from blood (not recorded which). These receptors originate from a woman in her fifties or sixties who had recovered from COVID-19.

The V gene is TRBV18, the J gene TRBJ1-4; D not certain. V lost 5 bases, J lost 7 bases, and 20 bases lay in between. The CDR3 loop spans 16 amino acids. Germline V gene sequence: CDR1 KGHSH, CDR2 LQKENI. The CDR3: CASSSAYGGSTEKLFF. As DNA, the CDR3 is TGTGCCAGCTCATCCGCCTATGGAGGGTCGACTGAAAAACTGTTTTTT.

The chain combines TRBV18 with TRBJ2-1; 12 bases line up with TRBD1. Per germline, CDR1 KGHSH and CDR2 LQKENI. This CDR3 is built from 16 residues. Unmatched junction bases numbered 3, after V lost 0 bases and J lost 6 bases. This chain's CDR3 is CASSPPGDRGLNEQFF. DNA for the CDR3: TGTGCCAGCTCACCACCCGGGGACAGGGGGCTCAATGAGCAGTTCTTC.

V is TRBV7-3 and J is TRBJ1-1; 9 nucleotides line up with TRBD1. The CDR3 sequence is 16 residues long. Per the germline V gene, CDR1 is SGHTA and CDR2 is FQGTGA. V gave up 0 bases and J gave up 5 bases; unmatched junction bases: 7. The CDR3 DNA follows: TGTGCCAGCAGCTTAACTGGGACAGGGCGCTTGACTGAAGCTTTCTTT. Residues: CASSLTGTGRLTEAFF.

The chain employs TRBV11-3 and TRBJ2-1, with a possible D match to TRBD2 (6 bases). V was shortened by 5 bases and J by 4 bases, with 18 bases between the two germline ends. The V gene's germline CDR1 is SGHNT and CDR2 YENEEA. The CDR3 extends over 16 amino acids. The CDR3 protein is CASSPTGRGGYNEQFF. In DNA form, the CDR3 reads TGTGCCAGCAGCCCGACCGGACGGGGAGGATACAATGAGCAGTTCTTC.

The rearrangement joins TRBV11-3 to TRBJ2-5; perhaps TRBD2 as D (6 bases). There are 16 residues in the CDR3. V dropped 3 bases and J dropped 5 bases, with 19 bases sitting between them. From germline, CDR1 is SGHNT and CDR2 YENEEA. The CDR3 loop is CASSLAVAATWETQYF. The CDR3 nucleotides are TGTGCCAGCAGCTTGGCGGTAGCGGCGACGTGGGAGACCCAGTACTTC.

V gene TRBV5-8 combines with J gene TRBJ1-6, with TRBD1 matching over 9 bases. The V segment lost 4 bases and the J segment 10 bases; nucleotides outside the gene matches: 6. CDR3 size: 14 residues. The germline gives CDR1 SGHTS, CDR2 YDEGEE. As DNA, the CDR3 is TGTGCCAGCAGCGGGGACAGGGTGTACTCACCCCTCCACTTT. Encoded protein: CASSGDRVYSPLHF.

This chain joins TRBV10-1 and TRBJ2-3; D is uncertain. V lost 3 bases and J lost 4, with 14 bases in between. This CDR3 has 15 residues. From germline, CDR1 is WNHNN and CDR2 SYGVQD (reference sequence). CDR3 DNA: TGCGCCAGCAGTGAAGGTAGCCGCCGGCCAGATACGCAGTATTTT. Its protein is CASSEGSRRPDTQYF.

This clone appeared a single time. The chain couples TRBV5-1 to TRBJ2-2; D is perhaps TRBD1 (6 bases). The CDR3 is made up of 14 amino acids. Germline V lookup: CDR1 SGHRS, CDR2 YFSETQ. Trimming pared 6 bases from V and 5 bases from J, leaving 14 bases between. The CDR3 reads CASTSTGSTGELFF. CDR3 in DNA: TGCGCCAGCACCAGCACAGGGTCAACCGGGGAGCTGTTTTTT.

V gene TRBV28 combines with J gene TRBJ1-2; maybe TRBD1 (5 bases). Germline CDR1 MDHEN, CDR2 SYDVKM. The CDR3 is 13 amino acids. The germline V and J ends were trimmed by 2 bases and 4 bases, with 8 bases remaining between them. CDR3 coding DNA: TGTGCCAGCAGTTTAAGGGGATTCTATGGCTACACCTTC. Protein product: CASSLRGFYGYTF.

The chain carries TRBV24-1 and TRBJ1-5; no clear D gene. This CDR3 comprises 15 residues. The germline V gene encodes CDR1 KGHDR and CDR2 SFDVKD. V was cut by 2 bases and J by 4 bases, with 11 bases left in between. DNA of the CDR3: TGTGCCACCAGTGATTCCACGGGGTGGAATCAGCCCCAGCATTTT. Amino acid sequence: CATSDSTGWNQPQHF.

This clone was picked up one time. The chain is built from TRBV11-2 and TRBJ2-7; 7 nucleotides match TRBD1. The CDR3 is made up of 16 amino acids. From germline, CDR1 is SGHAT and CDR2 FQNNGV. V shed 3 bases, J shed 6 bases, and the junction held 14 bases outside the gene matches. The CDR3 DNA reads as TGTGCCAGCAGCTTCGCCTGGACAGGCCGTTCTGGCGAGCAGTACTTC. Translating it yields CASSFAWTGRSGEQYF.

The rearrangement links TRBV9 to TRBJ2-1; 9 nucleotides align to TRBD1. Germline trimming cut 4 bases from V and 7 bases from J; bases unmatched to any gene: 9. Germline CDR1 SGDLS, CDR2 YYNGEE. The CDR3 is 15 residues long. The CDR3 sequence: CASSSRDRVLNEQFF. As DNA, the CDR3 is TGTGCCAGCAGCTCAAGGGACAGGGTGTTAAATGAGCAGTTCTTC.

This clone came up once. The rearrangement uses TRBV5-1 and TRBJ2-4, with TRBD1 matching 9 bases. The CDR3 spans 18 residues. Looked up from germline, CDR1 is SGHRS and CDR2 is YFSETQ. J gave up 2 bases and V 0 bases, and 9 bases lay outside the gene matches. The CDR3 DNA reads TGCGCCAGCAGCTTGGGGACAGGGGAATTTTATCCCAAAAACATTCAGTACTTC. Its protein is CASSLGTGEFYPKNIQYF.

The chain has TRBV19 and TRBJ2-2, with D perhaps TRBD2 (6 bases). This CDR3 is 13 amino acids long. Germline CDR1 is LNHDA and CDR2 is SQIVND (reference sequence). The germline V and J ends were trimmed by 11 bases and 1 base, with 11 bases remaining between them. Written as DNA, the CDR3 is TGTGCCCTGCGGGAAGGGAACACCGGGGAGCTGTTTTTT. Translated: CALREGNTGELFF.

This rearrangement joins TRBV5-4 to TRBJ2-7; D might be TRBD1 (6 bases). V lost 0 bases, J lost 7 bases, and 11 bases lay in between. Germline assignment: CDR1 SGHNT and CDR2 YYREEE (reference sequence). The CDR3 has 13 amino acids. CDR3 residues: CASSLGGPGEQYF. The CDR3 bases are TGTGCCAGCAGCTTGGGGGGGCCAGGGGAGCAGTACTTC. Looking up the rest from reference TRBV5-4 and TRBJ2-7 gives the full variable domain: ETGVTQSPTHLIKTRGQQVTLRCSSQSGHNTVSWYQQALGQGPQFIFQYYREEENGRGNFPPRFSGLQFPNYSSELNVNALELDDSALYLCASSLGGPGEQYFGPGTRLTVT.

This clone was detected only once. This chain uses TRBV18 with TRBJ1-5; 8 bases are a match to TRBD1. V gave up 4 bases and J gave up 7 bases; unmatched junction bases: 3. From germline, CDR1 is KGHSH and CDR2 LQKENI. This CDR3 contains 13 residues. CDR3 bases: TGTGCCAGCTCACGCGACAGGGGACAGCCCCAGCATTTT. It encodes CASSRDRGQPQHF.

The gene calls are TRBV28 and TRBJ1-5, with 11 positions matching TRBD1. Germline values: CDR1 MDHEN, CDR2 SYDVKM. Trimming took 4 bases from V and 4 from J; bases not matched to a gene: 6. The CDR3 length is 16 residues. CDR3 bases: TGTGCCAGCAGTTCCCCTGGACAGGGGGCTAATCAGCCCCAGCATTTT. Translated, it gives CASSSPGQGANQPQHF.

The DNA for the CDR3 is TGTGCCAGCAGCTCCCAGGGGGCGTCTGGAAACACCATATATTTT. This gives the protein CASSSQGASGNTIYF. V usage is TRBV7-6 and J usage is TRBJ1-3, with TRBD1 matching 8 bases. The V gene's germline CDR1 is SGHVS and CDR2 FNYEAQ. The J segment lost 1 base and the V segment lost 4 bases, leaving 3 bases of the junction unmatched. The CDR3 loop spans 15 amino acids.

V and J are TRBV19 and TRBJ2-7; TRBD1 is a possible D gene (6 bases). The germline V gene encodes CDR1 LNHDA and CDR2 SQIVND (reference sequence). V was shortened by 5 bases and J by 0 bases, with 8 bases between the two germline ends. The CDR3 totals 13 residues. The CDR3 DNA follows: TGTGCCAGTAGTCAGGGGAACTCCTACGAGCAGTACTTC. Amino acids: CASSQGNSYEQYF.

This sequence joins TRBV29-1 and TRBJ1-1, with TRBD1 matching 7 bases. Germline CDR1 is SQVTM and CDR2 is ANQGSEA. V lost 3 bases and J lost 5; bases outside the gene matches: 6. The CDR3 has 13 amino acids. The CDR3 reads CSVDTTGETEAFF. CDR3 DNA: TGCAGCGTTGATACCACAGGGGAAACTGAAGCTTTCTTT.

The genes are TRBV6-5 and TRBJ1-5; 9 nucleotides line up with TRBD1. Unmatched junction bases numbered 9, after V lost 6 bases and J lost 6 bases. Germline loops: CDR1 MNHEY, CDR2 SVGAGI. This CDR3 region has 15 residues. DNA for the CDR3: TGTGCCAGCAGCCGCGGGACAGGGAATTTTCAGCCCCAGCATTTT. Translating it yields CASSRGTGNFQPQHF.

Only a few counts were recorded for this clone. This sequence joins TRBV19 and TRBJ2-7; 12 nucleotides agree with TRBD1. Per the germline V gene, CDR1 is LNHDA and CDR2 is SQIVND (reference sequence). V trimming: 5 bases; J trimming: 6 bases; junction bases outside the gene matches: 11. The CDR3 has 16 residues. The CDR3 nucleotides read TGTGCCAGTAGTCCCAACCCGGGACAGGGGGCGCGCGAGCAGTACTTC. This gives the protein CASSPNPGQGAREQYF.

The chain is built from TRBV3-1 (or the pseudogene TRBV3-2) and TRBJ1-1, with 8 positions matching TRBD1. The CDR3 loop spans 14 amino acids. Germline V gene lookup returns CDR1 LGHDT and CDR2 YNNKEL (reference sequence). V lost 4 bases to trimming and J lost 5 bases; unmatched junction nucleotides: 6. The CDR3 sequence is CASSPLQGGTEAFF. CDR3 sequence (DNA): TGTGCCAGCAGCCCCTTACAGGGGGGAACTGAAGCTTTCTTT.

This chain joins TRBV29-1 and TRBJ2-5, with 11 positions matching TRBD2. This CDR3 is built from 15 residues. The germline V gene has CDR1 SQVTM and CDR2 ANQGSEA. The J segment lost 1 base and the V segment lost 6 bases, leaving 7 bases of the junction unmatched. The CDR3 DNA sequence: TGCAGCGTCGTTTTAGCGGGAGGGGTCCAAGAGACCCAGTACTTC. Translating gives CSVVLAGGVQETQYF.

This clone occurred once. The chain couples TRBV30 to TRBJ1-5; D is possibly TRBD1 (6 bases). CDR1 and CDR2 (germline): GTSNPN, SVGIG (reference sequence). The CDR3 contains 13 residues. The V end was cut by 5 bases, the J end by 5 bases, with 13 bases between. CDR3 sequence reads: CAWAPDRDQPQHF. As DNA, the CDR3 is TGTGCCTGGGCCCCGGACAGAGATCAGCCCCAGCATTTT.